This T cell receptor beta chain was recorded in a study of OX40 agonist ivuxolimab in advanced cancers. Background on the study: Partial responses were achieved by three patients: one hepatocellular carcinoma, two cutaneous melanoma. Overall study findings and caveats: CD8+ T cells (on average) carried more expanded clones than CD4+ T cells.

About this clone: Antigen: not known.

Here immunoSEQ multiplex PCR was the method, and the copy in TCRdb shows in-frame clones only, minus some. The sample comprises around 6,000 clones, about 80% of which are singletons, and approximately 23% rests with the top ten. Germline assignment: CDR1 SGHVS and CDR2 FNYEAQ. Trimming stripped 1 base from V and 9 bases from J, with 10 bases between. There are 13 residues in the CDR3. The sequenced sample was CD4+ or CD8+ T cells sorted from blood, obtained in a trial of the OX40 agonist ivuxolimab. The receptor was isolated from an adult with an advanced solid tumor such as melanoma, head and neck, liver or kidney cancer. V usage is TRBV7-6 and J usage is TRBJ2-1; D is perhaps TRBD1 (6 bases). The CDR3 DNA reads TGTGCCAGCAGCTTAGACAGGGTGTCTGAGCAGTTCTTC. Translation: CASSLDRVSEQFF. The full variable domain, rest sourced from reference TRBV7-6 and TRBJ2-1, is GAGVSQSPRYKVTKRGQDVALRCDPISGHVSLYWYRQALGQGPEFLTYFNYEAQQDKSGLPNDRFSAERPEGSISTLTIQRTEQRDSAMYRCASSLDRVSEQFFGPGTRLTVL.